The next 29 T cell receptor beta chains were all read from a single sample in a study of response to subunit inactivated influenza vaccine. One entry per CDR3 protein, called by TCRdb with MiXCR from the RT-PCR reads. The table has hundreds of thousands of distinct CDR3 sequences, less than 20% seen once. This sample comprised PBMCs from blood, obtained 4 to 6 days after vaccination. These receptors were taken from a man between 50 and 59 years old who received an inactivated influenza vaccine.

This clonotype has more than one count but fewer than ten. This chain links TRBV28 with TRBJ2-2, with a tentative D call TRBD2 (5 bases). V lost 2 bases and J lost 10, with 20 bases in between. CDR3 length: 16 residues. Per germline, CDR1 MDHEN and CDR2 SYDVKM. DNA of the CDR3: TGTGCCAGCAGTTTAGGACTTGTTGGGGAATCAGCGGAGCTGTTTTTT. Translated: CASSLGLVGESAELFF.

The table lists this clonotype with many counts. J is TRBJ1-1 and V is TRBV20-1; weak D call: TRBD1 (6 bases). The CDR3 is 13 amino acids. V lost 0 bases and J lost 4, with 9 bases in between. Per the germline V gene, CDR1 is DFQATT and CDR2 is SNEGSKA (reference sequence). CDR3 in DNA: TGCAGTGCTAGAGACGTCAGGGGCACTGAAGCTTTCTTT. This translates into CSARDVRGTEAFF.

This chain connects TRBV5-1 to TRBJ2-6; possibly TRBD2 for D (5 bases). Germline V gene lookup returns CDR1 SGHRS and CDR2 YFSETQ. V dropped 4 bases and J dropped 0 bases, with 14 bases sitting between them. This CDR3 comprises 17 residues. In DNA, the CDR3 is TGCGCCAGCAGCCTAAGCGAGGGATTCTCTGGGGCCAACGTCCTGACTTTC. This sequence encodes CASSLSEGFSGANVLTF.

The V call is TRBV7-3, the J call TRBJ2-3; D may be TRBD1 or TRBD2 (6 bases each). CDR3 length: 16 residues. V was trimmed by 3 bases and J by 4 bases, leaving 17 bases between them. CDR1 SGHTA and CDR2 FQGTGA come from the germline V gene. This CDR3 reads CASSLVNGGDPDTQYF. In nucleotides, the CDR3 is TGTGCCAGCAGCTTGGTGAACGGGGGCGACCCAGATACGCAGTATTTT.

This chain's CDR3 is CASSGYVALAGDLGETQYF. The CDR3 DNA reads TGTGCCAGCAGCGGCTACGTGGCTCTAGCGGGGGACTTAGGAGAGACCCAGTACTTC. J is TRBJ2-5 and V is TRBV11-1; 10 bases are shared with TRBD2. V lost 5 bases and J lost 4; bases outside the gene matches: 19. Germline assignment: CDR1 SGHAT and CDR2 FQDESV (reference sequence). The length of the CDR3 is 19 residues.

This clonotype was counted only a few times. The gene calls are TRBV20-1 and TRBJ2-1; possibly TRBD1 or TRBD2 for D (6 bases each). Between the trimmed V and J ends, which lost 6 bases and 2 bases, there was a span of 17 bases. The CDR3 has 15 amino acids. The germline V gene has CDR1 DFQATT and CDR2 SNEGSKA (reference sequence). CDR3 amino acids: CSARGERLAYNEQFF. DNA of the CDR3: TGCAGTGCAAGGGGGGAGCGGCTAGCCTACAATGAGCAGTTCTTC.

The rearrangement links TRBV4-2 to TRBJ2-3; D gene unclear. This CDR3 contains 15 residues. Germline V gene sequence: CDR1 LGHNA, CDR2 YNFKEQ. Deletions cut 0 bases from V and 2 bases from J, with 9 bases between. The DNA for the CDR3 is TGTGCCAGCAGCCAAGATTTAGGAGCCACAGATACGCAGTATTTT. Translating gives CASSQDLGATDTQYF.

This clonotype turned up a few times. J is TRBJ1-6 and V is TRBV11-2; D unclear. The V end was cut by 2 bases, the J end by 10 bases, with 12 bases between. This CDR3 spans 14 amino acids. From germline, CDR1 is SGHAT and CDR2 FQNNGV. This CDR3 reads CASSLRRETSPLHF. The CDR3 DNA reads as TGTGCCAGCAGCTTAAGAAGGGAGACATCACCCCTCCACTTT.

This clonotype was counted many times. The chain links TRBV9 to TRBJ2-1; a possible D gene is TRBD2 (6 bases). Per germline, CDR1 SGDLS and CDR2 YYNGEE. The CDR3 loop spans 16 amino acids. The V end was cut by 0 bases, the J end by 1 base, with 11 bases between. The CDR3 protein is CASSVEVGLSYNEQFF. The CDR3 DNA is TGTGCCAGCAGCGTAGAGGTGGGACTGTCCTACAATGAGCAGTTCTTC.

This clonotype turned up a few times. V and J are TRBV12-5 and TRBJ2-1; D ambiguous. The ends were cut back, 5 bases at V and 8 bases at J, with 10 bases in the middle. The CDR3 has 12 amino acids. The germline V gene encodes CDR1 LGHNT and CDR2 FRNRAP. The CDR3 DNA is TGTGCTAGTGGTATAAAATTCGATGAGCAGTTCTTC. Translated: CASGIKFDEQFF.

This clonotype was counted between two and nine times. V gene TRBV4-3 combines with J gene TRBJ2-7; TRBD1 aligns across 8 bases. The CDR3 is made up of 13 amino acids. The junction had 6 bases not matched to a gene; V was cut back by 7 bases and J by 4 bases. Germline CDR1 is LGHNA and CDR2 is YSLEER. The CDR3, as DNA: TGCGCCAGCAACTGGACAGGGAGGTACGAGCAGTACTTC. Protein sequence: CASNWTGRYEQYF.

This clonotype was seen a handful of times. V gene TRBV12-3 or TRBV12-4 combines with J gene TRBJ1-2; D is unclear. The V end lost 3 bases, the J end lost 1 base, and 6 bases lay between the germline ends. The length of the CDR3 is 13 residues. Here the CDR3 DNA reads TGTGCCAGCAGTTTCCCCAGTAACTATGGCTACACCTTC. Amino acid sequence: CASSFPSNYGYTF.

This clonotype occurred a few times. The chain is built from TRBV4-2 and TRBJ2-5; 10 bases line up with TRBD1. Germline CDR1 reads LGHNA; CDR2 reads YNFKEQ. The CDR3 is 14 residues long. With 3 bases clipped from V and 3 bases from J, the junction kept 1 base outside the gene matches. CDR3 in DNA: TGTGCCAGCAGCCAGGGGACAGGGGAAGAGACCCAGTACTTC. Amino acids: CASSQGTGEETQYF.

The V call is TRBV7-9, the J call TRBJ1-2; D is ambiguous. Trimming removed 5 bases at V and 5 bases at J, with 12 bases between. CDR3 length: 13 amino acids. Germline V gene sequence: CDR1 SEHNR, CDR2 FQNEAQ (reference sequence). The CDR3 loop is CASSRGGVYGYTF. CDR3 coding DNA: TGTGCCAGCAGCCGCGGAGGAGTGTATGGCTACACCTTC.

The chain couples TRBV5-1 to TRBJ2-7, with D maybe TRBD2 (5 bases). This CDR3 has 15 residues. V lost 4 bases to trimming and J lost 0 bases, with 14 bases between them. Germline assignment: CDR1 SGHRS and CDR2 YFSETQ. The CDR3 bases are TGCGCCAGCAGCCCCGCGGGCCCCATCTCCTACGAGCAGTACTTC. Translation: CASSPAGPISYEQYF. Full variable domain (outside the CDR3, taken from reference TRBV5-1 and TRBJ2-7): KAGVTQTPRYLIKTRGQQVTLSCSPISGHRSVSWYQQTPGQGLQFLFEYFSETQRNKGNFPGRFSGRQFSNSRSEMNVSTLELGDSALYLCASSPAGPISYEQYFGPGTRLTVT.

The chain has TRBV30 and TRBJ2-2; D ambiguous. The germline V gene has CDR1 GTSNPN and CDR2 SVGIG (reference sequence). The CDR3 contains 15 residues. The germline V and J ends were trimmed by 3 bases and 4 bases, with 15 bases remaining between them. Here the CDR3 DNA reads TGTGCCTGGAGACACCGAGTACTTTTCACCGGGGAGCTGTTTTTT. It codes for CAWRHRVLFTGELFF.

This sequence joins TRBV9 and TRBJ2-5; the D gene is possibly TRBD1 (5 bases). This CDR3 region has 15 residues. V gave up 0 bases and J gave up 5 bases, with 14 bases separating them. The V gene's germline CDR1 is SGDLS and CDR2 YYNGEE. The CDR3 DNA reads TGTGCCAGCAGCGTAGTGGGTCGCAGGGATGAGACCCAGTACTTC. Its translation is CASSVVGRRDETQYF. The full variable domain, completed using reference TRBV9 and TRBJ2-5, is DSGVTQTPKHLITATGQRVTLRCSPRSGDLSVYWYQQSLDQGLQFLIQYYNGEERAKGNILERFSAQQFPDLHSELNLSSLELGDSALYFCASSVVGRRDETQYFGPGTRLLVL.

Turning to this clonotype: An end of the junction does not agree with germline; a read error may underlie this. This chain joins TRBV12-3 or TRBV12-4 and TRBJ2-1; 9 bases are shared with TRBD1. This CDR3 spans 14 amino acids. DNA for the CDR3: TGTGCCAGCAGTTTTTGGACAGGGGATTCCCAGCAGTTTTTC. Translated: CASSFWTGDSQQFF.

This clonotype showed up just a few times. The rearrangement links TRBV5-1 to TRBJ2-2; 9 positions agree with TRBD1. Germline loops: CDR1 SGHRS, CDR2 YFSETQ. V gave up 3 bases and J gave up 1 base; unmatched junction bases: 4. The CDR3 has 16 amino acids. CDR3 coding DNA: TGCGCCAGCAGCTCGGGACAGGGTTGGAACACCGGGGAGCTGTTTTTT. Its translation: CASSSGQGWNTGELFF.

This rearrangement joins TRBV5-1 to TRBJ1-2; D is unclear. This CDR3 is 14 amino acids long. V was clipped by 0 bases and J by 4 bases, with 10 bases between them. Per germline, CDR1 SGHRS and CDR2 YFSETQ. The CDR3 sequence: CASSLDAHSYGYTF. The CDR3 DNA reads as TGCGCCAGCAGCTTGGATGCACACTCCTATGGCTACACCTTC.

The chain combines TRBV6-2 or TRBV6-3 with TRBJ2-7, with D uncertain. Germline lookup yields CDR1 MNHEY and CDR2 SVGEGT. V dropped 6 bases and J dropped 6 bases, with 12 bases sitting between them. This CDR3 is 12 amino acids long. The DNA for the CDR3 is TGTGCCAGCAGCGACGTGCTGGTCGAGCAGTACTTC. Its translation: CASSDVLVEQYF.

The chain is built from TRBV7-2 and TRBJ2-4; D is ambiguous. The germline CDR1 and CDR2 sequences are SGHTA and FQGNSA. The CDR3 covers 14 residues. Trimming cost V 4 bases and J 9 bases, with 16 bases left between them. The CDR3 DNA reads as TGTGCCAGCAGCTCCCAAAGGAGTAGAGGCATTCAGTACTTC. It specifies CASSSQRSRGIQYF.

The rearrangement links TRBV20-1 to TRBJ2-5; 8 nucleotides match TRBD1. Germline trimming cut 2 bases from V and 2 bases from J; bases unmatched to any gene: 4. This CDR3 contains 14 residues. Germline CDR1 is DFQATT and CDR2 is SNEGSKA (reference sequence). The CDR3 region is CSARQTGGQETQYF. The CDR3 DNA reads as TGCAGTGCTAGACAAACAGGGGGGCAAGAGACCCAGTACTTC.

This clonotype was counted a few times. V gene TRBV7-6 combines with J gene TRBJ2-7; a weak D match, TRBD1 (5 bases). Germline V gene lookup returns CDR1 SGHVS and CDR2 FNYEAQ. The CDR3 covers 17 residues. Trimming took off 0 bases at V and 6 bases at J, with 21 bases between the two ends. The CDR3 protein is CASSLADDISGLGEQYF. The CDR3 DNA reads TGTGCCAGCAGCTTAGCGGACGACATATCAGGGTTGGGCGAGCAGTACTTC.

This clonotype was counted only a few times. The rearrangement joins TRBV5-4 to TRBJ2-3; TRBD1 matches at 7 bases. Trimming cost V 0 bases and J 4 bases; bases outside gene matches: 2. From germline, CDR1 is SGHNT and CDR2 YYREEE (reference sequence). The CDR3 sequence is 14 residues long. CDR3 region: CASSLETGSDTQYF. CDR3 DNA: TGTGCCAGCAGCTTGGAGACAGGGTCAGATACGCAGTATTTT.

The rearrangement joins TRBV12-3 or TRBV12-4 to TRBJ2-5; D is possibly TRBD1 or TRBD2 (5 bases each). V lost 4 bases and J lost 3, with 12 bases in between. This CDR3 region has 14 residues. The CDR3 reads CASSWLATEETQYF. The DNA of the CDR3 is TGTGCCAGCAGTTGGTTAGCGACAGAAGAGACCCAGTACTTC.

The J gene is TRBJ2-3, the V gene TRBV20-1; 16 bases map to TRBD2. The CDR3 runs 20 residues. The junction had 16 bases not matched to a gene; V was cut back by 6 bases and J by 1 base. The germline V gene encodes CDR1 DFQATT and CDR2 SNEGSKA (reference sequence). This CDR3 reads CSAARPGTSGGAAGTDTQYF. In DNA, the CDR3 is TGCAGTGCCGCGAGGCCCGGGACTAGCGGGGGGGCCGCAGGCACAGATACGCAGTATTTT.

This chain uses TRBV2 with TRBJ2-7, with 7 bases aligning to TRBD1. CDR1 SNHLY and CDR2 FYNNEI come from the germline V gene. J was trimmed by 2 bases and V by 8 bases; bases with no gene match: 9. The CDR3 is 14 amino acids. This CDR3 is CASVRQGLAYEQYF. CDR3 DNA sequence: TGTGCCAGCGTCCGACAGGGTTTGGCCTACGAGCAGTACTTC. The full variable domain, in which reference TRBV2 and TRBJ2-7 provide the parts outside the CDR3, is EPEVTQTPSHQVTQMGQEVILRCVPISNHLYFYWYRQILGQKVEFLVSFYNNEISEKSEIFDDQFSVERPDGSNFTLKIRSTKLEDSAMYFCASVRQGLAYEQYFGPGTRLTVT.

CDR3 nucleotides: TGCAGCGTTCGTCGGGAAGAGCAGTTCTTC. This translates into CSVRREEQFF. V gene TRBV29-1 combines with J gene TRBJ2-1, with TRBD2 as a possible D gene (5 bases). V lost 5 bases and J lost 10, with 9 bases in between. The CDR3 extends over 10 amino acids. Germline V gene sequence: CDR1 SQVTM, CDR2 ANQGSEA.